The present entry profiles one TCR beta chain with its context. Its antigen is unidentified. Germline CDR1 and CDR2: SGHRS and YFSETQ. V dropped 2 bases and J dropped 3; count of bases not matched to a gene: 3. The CDR3 is 14 residues long. Sequencing was performed with immunoSEQ multiplex PCR; in TCRdb, only in-frame clones are kept and a portion is missing. The sample lists 54,000 or so clones; 80% were seen once. These data originate in a study of OX40 agonist ivuxolimab in advanced cancers. Overall study findings and caveats: The study observed clonal expansion of CD4+ and CD8+ blood T cells by week 6 at 0.1 to 3.0 mg/kg.

Sequenced material: CD4+ or CD8+ T cells sorted from blood, taken in a trial of the OX40 agonist ivuxolimab. V is TRBV5-1 and J is TRBJ1-2; 8 nucleotides match TRBD1. This receptor was taken from an adult with an advanced solid tumor such as melanoma, head and neck, liver or kidney cancer. The CDR3 region has the DNA TGCGCCAGCAGCTTCGGACAGGGACACTATGGCTACACCTTC. Translation gives CASSFGQGHYGYTF.